This entry lists 3 T cell receptor beta chains sequenced from one sample in a study of blood T cell repertoires in COVID-19. The data were produced by immunoSEQ multiplex PCR, yet TCRdb's version contains in-frame clones alone and is incomplete. The profile shows some 120,000 clones, around 86% of them singletons. The sequencing input was peripheral blood. Every receptor here comes from a woman aged 50 to 60 who had recovered from COVID-19.

The chain is built from TRBV7-9 and TRBJ2-7; 7 positions agree with TRBD1. V lost 1 base to trimming and J lost 7 bases; unmatched junction nucleotides: 7. Germline lookup yields CDR1 SEHNR and CDR2 FQNEAQ (reference sequence). The length of the CDR3 is 14 residues. The CDR3 sequence: CASSLEGHRGEQYF. The CDR3 nucleotides are TGTGCCAGCAGCTTAGAGGGTCACAGGGGAGAGCAGTACTTC.

The V call is TRBV2, the J call TRBJ2-1; possibly TRBD2 for D (6 bases). The CDR3 has 14 residues. The germline V gene encodes CDR1 SNHLY and CDR2 FYNNEI. Trimming stripped 3 bases from V and 6 bases from J, with 12 bases between. The CDR3 loop reads CASSDQGGVNEQFF. The CDR3 nucleotides read TGTGCCAGCAGTGACCAGGGAGGCGTCAATGAGCAGTTCTTC.

V usage is TRBV4-3 and J usage is TRBJ1-1; D is perhaps TRBD1 (5 bases). Trimming cost V 0 bases and J 5 bases, with 13 bases left between them. Germline V CDR1 and CDR2: LGHNA, YSLEER. This CDR3 has 15 residues. CDR3 sequence reads: CASSQDLSGGTEAFF. The CDR3, as DNA: TGCGCCAGCAGCCAAGATTTGTCCGGGGGGACTGAAGCTTTCTTT.